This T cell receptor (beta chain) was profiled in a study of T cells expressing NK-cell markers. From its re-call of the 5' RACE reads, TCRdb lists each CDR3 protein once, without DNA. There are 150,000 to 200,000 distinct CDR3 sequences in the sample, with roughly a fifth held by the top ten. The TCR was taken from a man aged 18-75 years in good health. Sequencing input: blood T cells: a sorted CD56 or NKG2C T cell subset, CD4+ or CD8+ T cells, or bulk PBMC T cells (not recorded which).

CDR3 residues: CASSHISDGREQFF. The rearrangement uses TRBV16 and TRBJ2-1; TCRdb returns TRBD1, unconfirmable since there is no DNA. The CDR3 runs to 14 residues. From germline, CDR1 is KGHSY and CDR2 FQNENV.